A selection of T cell receptor beta chains follows, all from one sample in a study of CD8 T cells in ankylosing spondylitis. TCRdb re-called the 5' RACE reads with MiXCR, one entry per CDR3 protein. Of about 700,000 distinct CDR3 sequences listed, around 20% were seen once; the top ten hold around 19%. Specimen: blood, either unsorted or a sorted T cell fraction (not recorded which). The receptors originated from a male donor with ankylosing spondylitis. The CDR3 runs from the conserved cysteine through the conserved F or W. The D gene is left open where the match is weak. Clone size is given for some rows only: seen once, a few or many times, or a class if the clone is expanded.

clone size	V gene	D gene	J gene	CDR3 protein	CDR3 DNA
.	TRBV9	TRBD2	TRBJ2-7	CASSVGLAGEYEQYF	TGTGCCAGCAGCGTAGGACTAGCGGGAGAGTACGAGCAGTACTTC
few	TRBV7-6	TRBD2	TRBJ2-1	CASSPTSGSIDEQFF	TGTGCCAGCAGCCCGACTAGCGGGAGTATAGATGAGCAGTTCTTC
.	TRBV3-1	TRBD2	TRBJ2-1	CASSQDELAVGNEQFF	TGTGCCAGCAGCCAAGACGAACTAGCGGTAGGCAATGAGCAGTTCTTC
few	TRBV3-1	.	TRBJ1-2	CASSQDSKKGWDYGYTF	TGTGCCAGCAGCCAAGACTCGAAGAAGGGCTGGGACTATGGCTACACCTTC
many	TRBV5-1	.	TRBJ1-2	CASSLDRMQGWIDGYTF	TGCGCCAGCAGCTTGGATAGGATGCAGGGTTGGATCGATGGCTACACCTTC
.	TRBV20-1	.	TRBJ2-7	CSASVNEQYF	TGCAGTGCTAGTGTTAACGAGCAGTACTTC
many	TRBV29-1	.	TRBJ2-1	CSVEEGSYNEQFF	TGCAGCGTTGAAGAAGGGTCCTACAATGAGCAGTTCTTC
.	TRBV5-1	TRBD2	TRBJ2-7	CASSLDASGLYEQYF	TGCGCCAGCAGCCTCGATGCTAGCGGGCTCTACGAGCAGTACTTC
few	TRBV9	.	TRBJ2-3	CASSVALSTDTQYF	TGTGCCAGCAGCGTAGCTCTGTCCACAGATACGCAGTATTTT
.	TRBV4-2	.	TRBJ2-2	CASSEHLAEQTGELFF	TGTGCCAGCAGCGAACACTTAGCGGAGCAAACCGGGGAGCTGTTTTTT
.	TRBV19	TRBD1	TRBJ2-1	CASKLPGQGYNEQFF	TGTGCCAGTAAGCTCCCGGGACAGGGTTACAATGAGCAGTTCTTC
few	TRBV7-9	TRBD2	TRBJ2-5	CASSQPRLAGGQETQYF	TGTGCCAGCAGCCAACCAAGGCTAGCGGGGGGCCAAGAGACCCAGTACTTC
few	TRBV4-3	.	TRBJ1-5	CASSQTVNQPQHF	TGCGCCAGCAGTCAGACAGTCAATCAGCCCCAGCATTTT
.	TRBV6-1	.	TRBJ1-2	CASNRPRAENTF	TGTGCCAGCAACCGCCCCCGGGCAGAGAACACCTTC
few	TRBV12-3/TRBV12-4	.	TRBJ1-5	CASSLRGQGNQPQHF	TGTGCCAGCAGTCTCCGGGGGCAAGGCAATCAGCCCCAGCATTTT
few	TRBV29-1	TRBD1	TRBJ2-2	CSAQGTVLSTGELFF	TGCAGCGCCCAAGGGACAGTCCTAAGCACCGGGGAGCTGTTTTTT
.	TRBV19	.	TRBJ1-1	CASSVQGPAEAFF	TGTGCCAGTAGTGTACAGGGACCCGCTGAAGCTTTCTTT
few	TRBV25-1	.	TRBJ2-2	CASSVIYGAGELFF	TGTGCCAGCAGTGTCATTTACGGGGCCGGGGAGCTGTTTTTT
.	TRBV29-1	.	TRBJ2-7	CSVRTSYEQYF	TGCAGCGTTAGGACCTCCTACGAGCAGTACTTC
.	TRBV28	.	TRBJ2-1	CASISWGSGNEQFF	TGTGCCAGCATCTCCTGGGGTAGCGGTAATGAGCAGTTCTTC
few	TRBV6-2/TRBV6-3	.	TRBJ2-3	CASSSEGGNSDTQYF	TGTGCCAGCAGTTCGGAGGGGGGGAACTCTGATACGCAGTATTTT
.	TRBV7-9	.	TRBJ1-6	CASSLGDTSPLHF	TGTGCCAGCAGCTTAGGTGACACTTCACCCCTCCACTTT
.	TRBV19	TRBD1	TRBJ1-2	CASTPTGADGYTF	TGTGCCAGTACTCCGACAGGGGCGGACGGCTACACCTTC
.	TRBV9	.	TRBJ1-3	CASSAQGSGNTIYF	TGTGCCAGCAGTGCACAGGGCTCTGGAAACACCATATATTTT
.	TRBV29-1	TRBD2	TRBJ2-3	CSARGADTQYF	TGCAGCGCCCGGGGGGCAGATACGCAGTATTTT
once	TRBV7-3	.	TRBJ2-4	CASSLSPPGIAKNIQYF	TGTGCCAGCAGCTTAAGCCCCCCGGGGATAGCCAAAAACATTCAGTACTTC
.	TRBV15	TRBD1	TRBJ1-2	CATSTGQGYGYTF	TGTGCCACCAGCACTGGACAGGGCTATGGCTACACCTTC
.	TRBV7-9	TRBD2	TRBJ2-5	CASSTAGLAGPRETQYF	TGTGCCAGCAGTACGGCGGGACTAGCGGGGCCTAGGGAGACCCAGTACTTC
few	TRBV5-1	.	TRBJ1-5	CASSLVPTTDSQPQHF	TGCGCCAGCAGCTTGGTCCCTACGACAGATTCTCAGCCCCAGCATTTT
.	TRBV7-9	.	TRBJ2-1	CASSADRIYNEQFF	TGTGCCAGCAGCGCCGACAGGATCTACAATGAGCAGTTCTTC
few	TRBV14	.	TRBJ2-2	CASSQKDTGELFF	TGTGCCAGCAGCCAAAAGGACACCGGGGAGCTGTTTTTT
.	TRBV7-9	.	TRBJ1-1	CASSLKGGNAEAFF	TGTGCCAGCAGCTTGAAGGGGGGGAACGCTGAAGCTTTCTTT
.	TRBV7-9	TRBD1	TRBJ2-7	CASSPDRAGVAYEQYF	TGTGCCAGCAGCCCGGACAGGGCAGGAGTGGCCTACGAGCAGTACTTC
few	TRBV20-1	TRBD2	TRBJ2-5	CSASGGLTSGRASGPAETQYF	TGCAGTGCTAGTGGGGGATTGACTAGCGGGAGGGCCTCGGGCCCCGCGGAGACCCAGTACTTC
.	TRBV14	.	TRBJ1-3	CASSQYSTAAYSGNTIYF	TGTGCCAGCAGCCAGTACTCGACAGCCGCCTACTCTGGAAACACCATATATTTT
few	TRBV12-3/TRBV12-4	.	TRBJ1-6	CASSLGPSSYNSPLHF	TGTGCCAGCAGTTTAGGCCCGAGCTCCTATAATTCACCCCTCCACTTT
.	TRBV25-1	TRBD1	TRBJ2-5	CATDTGQGVLQETQYF	TGTGCCACCGATACCGGACAGGGAGTTCTACAAGAGACCCAGTACTTC
few	TRBV7-7	TRBD1	TRBJ2-2	CASSLVPHGPTGKHGELFF	TGTGCCAGCAGCTTAGTGCCACACGGCCCGACAGGGAAGCACGGGGAGCTGTTTTTT
many	TRBV5-6	TRBD1	TRBJ2-2	CASSYRDREAGELFF	TGTGCCAGCAGCTACCGGGACAGGGAGGCCGGGGAGCTGTTTTTT
few	TRBV11-2	TRBD2	TRBJ2-2	CASSLELAGATGELFF	TGTGCCAGCAGCTTAGAACTAGCGGGAGCCACCGGGGAGCTGTTTTTT
few	TRBV15	TRBD1	TRBJ1-4	CATSWGQDNEKLFF	TGTGCCACCAGCTGGGGACAGGACAATGAAAAACTGTTTTTT
.	TRBV25-1	.	TRBJ2-2	CASSAQRNTGELFF	TGTGCCAGCAGTGCACAAAGGAACACCGGGGAGCTGTTTTTT
.	TRBV28	TRBD1	TRBJ1-5	CASRDRDRGLNQPQHF	TGTGCCAGCAGGGACCGGGACAGGGGCCTCAATCAGCCCCAGCATTTT
.	TRBV7-3	TRBD2	TRBJ2-1	CASSLAGTSLNAQFF	TGTGCCAGCAGCTTAGCCGGGACTAGTCTAAATGCGCAGTTCTTC
few	TRBV7-9	TRBD1	TRBJ1-1	CASSLRTGGMGTEAFF	TGTGCCAGCAGCTTAAGGACAGGGGGCATGGGCACTGAAGCTTTCTTT
.	TRBV4-1	.	TRBJ2-5	CASSQAQEETQYF	TGCGCCAGCAGCCAAGCCCAAGAAGAGACCCAGTACTTC
.	TRBV6-1	TRBD1	TRBJ1-5	CASRGTGGSNQPQHF	TGTGCCAGCAGAGGGACAGGGGGAAGCAATCAGCCCCAGCATTTT
few	TRBV6-1	.	TRBJ2-1	CASSQLSGNEQFF	TGTGCCAGCAGTCAGCTTTCAGGGAATGAGCAGTTCTTC
.	TRBV6-1	TRBD1	TRBJ2-7	CASRIKTGQGGYEQYF	TGTGCCAGCAGGATCAAAACGGGACAGGGGGGCTACGAGCAGTACTTC
.	TRBV5-6	.	TRBJ2-2	CASSLGPGTRLTGELFF	TGTGCCAGCAGCCTGGGCCCCGGGACAAGACTCACCGGGGAGCTGTTTTTT